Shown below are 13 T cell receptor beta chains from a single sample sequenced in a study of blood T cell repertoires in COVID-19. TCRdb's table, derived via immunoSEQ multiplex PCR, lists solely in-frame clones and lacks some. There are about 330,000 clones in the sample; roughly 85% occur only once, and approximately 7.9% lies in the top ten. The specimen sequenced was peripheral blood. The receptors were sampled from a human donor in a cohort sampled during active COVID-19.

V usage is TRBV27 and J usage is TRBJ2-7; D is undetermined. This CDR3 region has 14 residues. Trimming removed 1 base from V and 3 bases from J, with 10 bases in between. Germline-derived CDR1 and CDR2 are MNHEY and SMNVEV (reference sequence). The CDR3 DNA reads TGTGCCAGCAGTTTATGGTCGGGTTACTACGAGCAGTACTTC. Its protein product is CASSLWSGYYEQYF.

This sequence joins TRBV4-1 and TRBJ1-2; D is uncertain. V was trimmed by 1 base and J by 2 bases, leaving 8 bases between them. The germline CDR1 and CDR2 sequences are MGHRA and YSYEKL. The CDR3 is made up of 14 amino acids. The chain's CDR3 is CASSQVTVNYGYTF. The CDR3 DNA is TGCGCCAGCAGCCAAGTTACGGTGAACTATGGCTACACCTTC.

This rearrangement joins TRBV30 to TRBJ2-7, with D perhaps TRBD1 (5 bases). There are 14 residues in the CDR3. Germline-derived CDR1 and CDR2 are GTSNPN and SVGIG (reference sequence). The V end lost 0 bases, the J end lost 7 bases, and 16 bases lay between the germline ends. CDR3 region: CAWSVLARAQEQYF. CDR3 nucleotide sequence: TGTGCCTGGAGTGTACTTGCCAGGGCGCAAGAGCAGTACTTC. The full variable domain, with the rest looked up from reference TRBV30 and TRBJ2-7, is SQTIHQWPATLVQPVGSPLSLECTVEGTSNPNLYWYRQAAGRGLQLLFYSVGIGQISSEVPQNLSASRPQDRQFILSSKKLLLSDSGFYLCAWSVLARAQEQYFGPGTRLTVT.

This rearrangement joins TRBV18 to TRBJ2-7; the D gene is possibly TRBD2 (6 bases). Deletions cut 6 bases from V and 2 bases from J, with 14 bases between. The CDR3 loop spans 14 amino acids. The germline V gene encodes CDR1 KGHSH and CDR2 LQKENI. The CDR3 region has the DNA TGTGCCAGCTCGCTGGGGGACTCAGCCTACGAGCAGTACTTC. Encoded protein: CASSLGDSAYEQYF.

The CDR3 DNA is TGTGCCAGCAGCCCAACGAAAGGGGGAGATACGCAGTATTTT. This sequence encodes CASSPTKGGDTQYF. The chain has TRBV3-1 (or the pseudogene TRBV3-2) and TRBJ2-3; weak D call: TRBD1 (6 bases). CDR1 LGHDT and CDR2 YNNKEL come from the germline V gene (reference sequence). The V gene lost 4 bases and the J gene lost 5 bases, with 13 bases spanning the gap. This CDR3 has 14 residues.

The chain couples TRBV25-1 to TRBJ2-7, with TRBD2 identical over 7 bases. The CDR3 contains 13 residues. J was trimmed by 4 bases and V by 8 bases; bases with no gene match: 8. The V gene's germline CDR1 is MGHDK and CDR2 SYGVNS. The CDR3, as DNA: TGTGCCAGCTCAACTAGCGCAAATTACGAGCAGTACTTC. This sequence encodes CASSTSANYEQYF.

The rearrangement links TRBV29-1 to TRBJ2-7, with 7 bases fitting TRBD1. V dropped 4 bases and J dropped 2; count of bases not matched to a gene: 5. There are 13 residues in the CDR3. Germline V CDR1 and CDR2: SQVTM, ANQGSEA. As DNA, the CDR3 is TGCAGCGTTGTCCGACAGGGACCCTACGAGCAGTACTTC. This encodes CSVVRQGPYEQYF.

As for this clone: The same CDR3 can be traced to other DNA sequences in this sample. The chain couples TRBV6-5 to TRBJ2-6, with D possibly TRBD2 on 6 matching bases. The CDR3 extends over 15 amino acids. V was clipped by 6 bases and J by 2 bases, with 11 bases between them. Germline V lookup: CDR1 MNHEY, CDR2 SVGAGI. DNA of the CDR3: TGTGCCAGCAGCCCCGGAGGGACTGGGGCCAACGTCCTGACTTTC. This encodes CASSPGGTGANVLTF.

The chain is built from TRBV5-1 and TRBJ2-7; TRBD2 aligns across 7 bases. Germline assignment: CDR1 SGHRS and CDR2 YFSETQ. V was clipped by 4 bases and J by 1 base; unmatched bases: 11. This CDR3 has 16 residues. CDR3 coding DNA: TGCGCCAGCAGCGGACGACTCGGGGGGACTTCCTACGAGCAGTACTTC. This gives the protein CASSGRLGGTSYEQYF.

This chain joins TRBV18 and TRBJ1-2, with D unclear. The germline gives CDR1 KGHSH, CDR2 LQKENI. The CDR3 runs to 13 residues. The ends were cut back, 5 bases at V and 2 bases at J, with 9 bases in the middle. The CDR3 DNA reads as TGTGCCAGCTCAGAGACAACCAACTATGGCTACACCTTC. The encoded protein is CASSETTNYGYTF.

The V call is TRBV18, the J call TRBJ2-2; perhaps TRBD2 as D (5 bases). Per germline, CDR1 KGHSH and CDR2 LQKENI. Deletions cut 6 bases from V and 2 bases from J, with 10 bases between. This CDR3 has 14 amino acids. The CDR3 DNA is TGTGCCAGCTCCGGAGGACCAAACACCGGGGAGCTGTTTTTT. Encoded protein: CASSGGPNTGELFF.

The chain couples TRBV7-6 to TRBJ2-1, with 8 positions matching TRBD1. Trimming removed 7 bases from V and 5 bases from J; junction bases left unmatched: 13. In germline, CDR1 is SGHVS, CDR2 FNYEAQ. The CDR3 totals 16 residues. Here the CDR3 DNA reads TGTGCCAGCACCCTCTCCGGGACAGGTCCCCACAATGAGCAGTTCTTC. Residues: CASTLSGTGPHNEQFF.

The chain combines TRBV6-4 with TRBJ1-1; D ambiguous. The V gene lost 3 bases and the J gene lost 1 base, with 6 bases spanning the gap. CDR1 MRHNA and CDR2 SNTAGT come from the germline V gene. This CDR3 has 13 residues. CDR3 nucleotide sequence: TGTGCCAGCAGTGAAGGGAGGAACACTGAAGCTTTCTTT. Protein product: CASSEGRNTEAFF.